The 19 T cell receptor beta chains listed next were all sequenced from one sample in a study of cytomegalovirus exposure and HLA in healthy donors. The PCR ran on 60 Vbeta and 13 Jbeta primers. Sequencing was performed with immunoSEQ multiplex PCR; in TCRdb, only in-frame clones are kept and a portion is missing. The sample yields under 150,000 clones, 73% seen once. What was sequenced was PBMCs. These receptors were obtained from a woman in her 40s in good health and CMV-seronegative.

The CDR3 is CASSHFGENQPQHF. The DNA for the CDR3 is TGTGCCAGCAGCCACTTCGGGGAAAATCAGCCCCAGCATTTT. V is TRBV5-8 and J is TRBJ1-5; D remains unclear. CDR3 size: 14 residues. Germline CDR1 and CDR2: SGHTS and YDEGEE. Deletions cut 4 bases from V and 4 bases from J, with 12 bases between. Based on the CDR3 plus reference TRBV5-8 and TRBJ1-5, the full variable domain is EAGVTQSPTHLIKTRGQQATLRCSPISGHTSVYWYQQALGLGLQFLLWYDEGEERNRGNFPPRFSGRQFPNYSSELNVNALELEDSALYLCASSHFGENQPQHFGDGTRLSIL.

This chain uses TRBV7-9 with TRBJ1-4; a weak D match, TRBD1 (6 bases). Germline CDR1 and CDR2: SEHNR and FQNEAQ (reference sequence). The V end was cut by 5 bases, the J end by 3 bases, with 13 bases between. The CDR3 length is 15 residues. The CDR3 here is CASSPSGGPNEKLFF. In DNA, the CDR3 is TGTGCCAGCAGCCCCAGTGGGGGCCCTAATGAAAAACTGTTTTTT.

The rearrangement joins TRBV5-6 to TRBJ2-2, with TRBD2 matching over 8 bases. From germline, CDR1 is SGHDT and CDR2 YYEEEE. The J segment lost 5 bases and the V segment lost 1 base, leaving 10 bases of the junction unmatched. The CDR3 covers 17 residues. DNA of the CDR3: TGTGCCAGCAGCTTGTCGGAACTAGCGGTTTTTACCGGGGAGCTGTTTTTT. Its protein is CASSLSELAVFTGELFF. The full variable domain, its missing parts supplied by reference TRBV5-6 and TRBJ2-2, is DAGVTQSPTHLIKTRGQQVTLRCSPKSGHDTVSWYQQALGQGPQFIFQYYEEEERQRGNFPDRFSGHQFPNYSSELNVNALLLGDSALYLCASSLSELAVFTGELFFGEGSRLTVL.

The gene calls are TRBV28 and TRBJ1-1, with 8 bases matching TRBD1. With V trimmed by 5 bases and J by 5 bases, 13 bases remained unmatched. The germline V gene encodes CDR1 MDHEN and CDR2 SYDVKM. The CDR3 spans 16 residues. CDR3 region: CASSPGQGSGRTEAFF. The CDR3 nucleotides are TGTGCCAGCAGTCCCGGACAGGGAAGTGGGAGGACTGAAGCTTTCTTT.

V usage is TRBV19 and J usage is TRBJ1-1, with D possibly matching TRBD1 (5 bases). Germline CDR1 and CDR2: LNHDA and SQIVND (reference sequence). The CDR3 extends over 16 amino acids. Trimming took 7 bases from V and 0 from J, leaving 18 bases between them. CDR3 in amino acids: CASTDGGGPMNTEAFF. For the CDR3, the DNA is TGTGCCAGTACCGACGGGGGGGGACCGATGAACACTGAAGCTTTCTTT.

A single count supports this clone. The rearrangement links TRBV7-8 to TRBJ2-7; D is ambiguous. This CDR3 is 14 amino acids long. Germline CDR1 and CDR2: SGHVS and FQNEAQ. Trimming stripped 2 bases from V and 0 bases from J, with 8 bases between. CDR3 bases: TGTGCCAGCAGCTTAACGGCTAGCTCCTACGAGCAGTACGTC. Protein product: CASSLTASSYEQYV.

CDR3 bases: TGTGCCAGCAGTGAATTGGAGGGGGCAAGAAGAGAGACCCAGTACTTC. Its translation: CASSELEGARRETQYF. This chain connects TRBV25-1 to TRBJ2-5; D might be TRBD1 (7 bases). There are 16 residues in the CDR3. CDR1 is MGHDK and CDR2 is SYGVNS in the germline V gene. The V end lost 1 base, the J end lost 4 bases, and 16 bases lay between the germline ends.

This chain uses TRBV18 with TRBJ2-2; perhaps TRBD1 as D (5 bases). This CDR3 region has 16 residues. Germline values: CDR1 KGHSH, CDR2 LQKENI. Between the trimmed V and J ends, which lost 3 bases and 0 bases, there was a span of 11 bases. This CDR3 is CASSPSTATNTGELFF. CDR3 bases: TGTGCCAGCTCACCGTCGACAGCCACGAACACCGGGGAGCTGTTTTTT.

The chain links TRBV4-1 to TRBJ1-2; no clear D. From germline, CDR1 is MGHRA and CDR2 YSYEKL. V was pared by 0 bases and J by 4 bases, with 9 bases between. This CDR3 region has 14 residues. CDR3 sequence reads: CASSQDLATYGYTF. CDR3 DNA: TGCGCCAGCAGCCAAGATCTGGCCACCTATGGCTACACCTTC.

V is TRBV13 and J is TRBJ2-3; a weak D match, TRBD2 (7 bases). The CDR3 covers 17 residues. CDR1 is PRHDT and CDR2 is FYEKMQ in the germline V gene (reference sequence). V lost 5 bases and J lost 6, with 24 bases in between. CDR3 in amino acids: CASSIALTRRGRDTQYF. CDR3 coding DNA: TGTGCCAGCAGCATCGCATTAACTAGGCGGGGGCGTGATACGCAGTATTTT.

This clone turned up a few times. DNA of the CDR3: TGTGCCAGCAGCTTAGGTAGGGAGGTTAATGAAAAACTGTTTTTT. Protein: CASSLGREVNEKLFF. The rearrangement uses TRBV7-8 and TRBJ1-4; no clear D gene. The CDR3 extends over 15 amino acids. Germline CDR1 SGHVS, CDR2 FQNEAQ. V shed 1 base and J shed 4 bases, with 10 bases lying between them.

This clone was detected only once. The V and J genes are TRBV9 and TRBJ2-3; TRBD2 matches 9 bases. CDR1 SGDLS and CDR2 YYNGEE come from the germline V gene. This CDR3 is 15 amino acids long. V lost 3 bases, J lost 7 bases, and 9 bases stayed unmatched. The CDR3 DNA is TGTGCCAGCAGCGATAGTGGCCTAGCGGGATATACGCAGTATTTT. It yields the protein CASSDSGLAGYTQYF.

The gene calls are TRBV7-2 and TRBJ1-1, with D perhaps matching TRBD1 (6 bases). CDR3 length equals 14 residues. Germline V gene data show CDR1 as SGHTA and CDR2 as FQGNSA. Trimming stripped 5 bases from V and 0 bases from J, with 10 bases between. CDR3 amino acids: CASSKDSMNTEAFF. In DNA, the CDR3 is TGTGCCAGCAGCAAGGACAGCATGAACACTGAAGCTTTCTTT. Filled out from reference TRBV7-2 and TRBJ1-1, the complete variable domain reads GAGVSQSPSNKVTEKGKDVELRCDPISGHTALYWYRQSLGQGLEFLIYFQGNSAPDKSGLPSDRFSAERTGGSVSTLTIQRTQQEDSAVYLCASSKDSMNTEAFFGQGTRLTVV.

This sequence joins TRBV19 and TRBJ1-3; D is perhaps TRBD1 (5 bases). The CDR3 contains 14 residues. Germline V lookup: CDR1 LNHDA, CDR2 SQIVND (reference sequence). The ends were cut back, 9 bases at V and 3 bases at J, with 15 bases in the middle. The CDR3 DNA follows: TGTGCCAGCTGGGGACTCGATGGTGGAAACACCATATATTTT. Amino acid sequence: CASWGLDGGNTIYF.

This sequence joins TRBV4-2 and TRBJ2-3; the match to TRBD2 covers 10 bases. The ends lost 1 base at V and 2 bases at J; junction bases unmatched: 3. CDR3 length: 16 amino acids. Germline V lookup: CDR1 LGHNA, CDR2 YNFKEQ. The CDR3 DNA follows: TGTGCCAGCAGCCAAGGAGCGGGGGGGGTCACAGATACGCAGTATTTT. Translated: CASSQGAGGVTDTQYF.

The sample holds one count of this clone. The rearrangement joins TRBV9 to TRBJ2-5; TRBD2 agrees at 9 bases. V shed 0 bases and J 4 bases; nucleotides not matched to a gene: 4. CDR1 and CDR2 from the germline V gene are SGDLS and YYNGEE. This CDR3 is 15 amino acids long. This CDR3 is CASSVGGGAGETQYF. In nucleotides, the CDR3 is TGTGCCAGCAGCGTAGGCGGGGGGGCCGGAGAGACCCAGTACTTC.

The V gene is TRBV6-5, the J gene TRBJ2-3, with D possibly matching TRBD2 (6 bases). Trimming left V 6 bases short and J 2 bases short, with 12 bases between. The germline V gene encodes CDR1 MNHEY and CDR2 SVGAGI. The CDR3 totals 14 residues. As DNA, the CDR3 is TGTGCCAGCAGCCGGGGACTTTCCACAGATACGCAGTATTTT. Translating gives CASSRGLSTDTQYF.

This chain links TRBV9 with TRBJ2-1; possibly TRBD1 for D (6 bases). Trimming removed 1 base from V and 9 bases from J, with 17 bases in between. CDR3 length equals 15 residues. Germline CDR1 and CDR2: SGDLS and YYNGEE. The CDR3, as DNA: TGTGCCAGCAGCGTATTTACAGGGAGTGCCCCTGAGCAGTTCTTC. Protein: CASSVFTGSAPEQFF.

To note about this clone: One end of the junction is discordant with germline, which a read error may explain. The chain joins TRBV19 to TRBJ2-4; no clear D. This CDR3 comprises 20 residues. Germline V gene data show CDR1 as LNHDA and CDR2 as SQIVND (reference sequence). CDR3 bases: TGTGCCAGTAGTATCAGAACAGATCCCAATTACGCCAGCCAAAAAACCATTCAGTACTTC. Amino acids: CASSIRTDPNYASQKTIQYF.